These 8 T cell receptor beta chains were all obtained from the same sample, sequenced in a study of CD8+ T cells in alopecia areata. Extraction and reverse transcription of RNA yielded cDNA as the sequencing template. Generated by immunoSEQ multiplex PCR, the TCRdb table keeps only in-frame clones and is missing some. The sample has roughly 250,000 clones; around 67% are singletons. Sequenced here: CD4+ T cells sorted from blood, sampled at week 0. These receptors originate from a human donor with alopecia areata.

CDR3 coding DNA: TGTGCCAGCAGCTTGGGACTACCTTCCTACAATGAGCAGTTCTTC. Amino acid sequence: CASSLGLPSYNEQFF. V usage is TRBV5-6 and J usage is TRBJ2-1; D is perhaps TRBD2 (5 bases). The germline CDR1 and CDR2 sequences are SGHDT and YYEEEE. Trimming left V 0 bases short and J 1 base short, with 8 bases between. CDR3 length: 15 residues.

CDR3 in DNA: TGTGCCAGCCGCTCCGAGGACAGGGTGGGCGAAAAACTGTTTTTT. Its protein is CASRSEDRVGEKLFF. The chain joins TRBV2 to TRBJ1-4; 8 bases match TRBD1. The V gene end was trimmed by 8 bases and the J gene end by 8 bases; junction bases not matched to a gene: 13. Germline CDR1 is SNHLY and CDR2 is FYNNEI. This CDR3 comprises 15 residues. The full variable domain, its missing parts supplied by reference TRBV2 and TRBJ1-4, is EPEVTQTPSHQVTQMGQEVILRCVPISNHLYFYWYRQILGQKVEFLVSFYNNEISEKSEIFDDQFSVERPDGSNFTLKIRSTKLEDSAMYFCASRSEDRVGEKLFFGSGTQLSVL.

This clone turned up a few times. CDR3 DNA sequence: TGTGCCAGCAGTGAAGAGGAGTTCTATGGCTACACCTTC. As protein: CASSEEEFYGYTF. The V call is TRBV25-1, the J call TRBJ1-2; unclear D gene. Trimming removed 2 bases at V and 4 bases at J, with 8 bases between. CDR3 length: 13 residues. Germline CDR1 reads MGHDK; CDR2 reads SYGVNS.

Notes on this clone: The same CDR3 also results from other DNA sequences found in this sample. The CDR3, as DNA: TGCAGCGTTGAACGACAGGGAGGCACTGAAGCTTTCTTT. This encodes CSVERQGGTEAFF. The gene calls are TRBV29-1 and TRBJ1-1; 7 bases map to TRBD1. With V trimmed by 2 bases and J by 4 bases, 4 bases remained unmatched. This CDR3 has 13 residues. CDR1 is SQVTM and CDR2 is ANQGSEA in the germline V gene.

The chain carries TRBV10-3 and TRBJ2-1, with 9 bases identical to TRBD2. This CDR3 region has 15 residues. Germline CDR1 reads ENHRY; CDR2 reads SYGVKD. The V segment lost 7 bases and the J segment 6 bases; nucleotides outside the gene matches: 10. The chain's CDR3 is CAITRSGGTFNEQFF. The CDR3 nucleotides read TGTGCCATCACCAGGAGCGGGGGGACTTTCAATGAGCAGTTCTTC.

The rearrangement uses TRBV29-1 and TRBJ2-6; TRBD1 aligns across 8 bases. The CDR3 has 15 amino acids. From germline, CDR1 is SQVTM and CDR2 ANQGSEA. Unmatched junction bases numbered 4, after V lost 6 bases and J lost 0 bases. In DNA, the CDR3 is TGCAGCGTCGGGACAGGAGCCTCTGGGGCCAACGTCCTGACTTTC. Amino acid sequence: CSVGTGASGANVLTF.

The chain combines TRBV4-1 with TRBJ1-2; no reliable D call. V lost 0 bases to trimming and J lost 4 bases, with 12 bases between them. The CDR3 totals 15 residues. The germline V gene encodes CDR1 MGHRA and CDR2 YSYEKL. CDR3 in amino acids: CASSQEGGVGYGYTF. DNA of the CDR3: TGCGCCAGCAGCCAAGAAGGAGGAGTAGGCTATGGCTACACCTTC.

CDR3 residues: CASSQKTDEKLFF. As DNA, the CDR3 is TGCGCCAGCAGCCAAAAGACAGACGAAAAACTGTTTTTT. The chain recombines TRBV4-3 with TRBJ1-4, with D possibly being TRBD1 (5 bases). Germline V lookup: CDR1 LGHNA, CDR2 YSLEER. CDR3 length equals 13 residues. V was trimmed by 2 bases and J by 8 bases, leaving 9 bases between them.